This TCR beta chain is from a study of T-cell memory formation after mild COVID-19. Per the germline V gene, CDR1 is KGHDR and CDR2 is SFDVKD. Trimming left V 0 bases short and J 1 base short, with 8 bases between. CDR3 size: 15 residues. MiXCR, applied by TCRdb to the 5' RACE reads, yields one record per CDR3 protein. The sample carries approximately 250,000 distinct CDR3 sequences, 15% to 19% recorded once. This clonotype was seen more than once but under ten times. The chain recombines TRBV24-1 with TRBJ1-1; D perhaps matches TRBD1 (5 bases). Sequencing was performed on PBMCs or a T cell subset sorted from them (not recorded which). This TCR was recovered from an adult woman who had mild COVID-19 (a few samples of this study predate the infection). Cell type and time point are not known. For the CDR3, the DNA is TGTGCCACCAGTGATTTGCAGGGAAGGAACACTGAAGCTTTCTTT. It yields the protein CATSDLQGRNTEAFF.